The text below deals with one TCR beta chain. Its specificity is unknown. The data originate from a study of blood T cells in healthy people across ages. The study's findings and limits: Researchers report that TCR beta diversity correlated strongly with naive T cell percentage.

CDR1 is SGHTA and CDR2 is FQGNSA in the germline V gene. The CDR3 spans 17 residues. V shed 3 bases, J shed 1 base, and the junction held 6 bases outside the gene matches. Healthy Caucasians from Russia aged about 6 to 95 served as donors. Extraction yielded at least 5.5 micrograms of total RNA per sample. A second PCR, run for about 6 to 11 cycles, used a sample-barcoded 5' primer plus a J-beta primer mix. In TCRdb, the 5' RACE reads were re-called with MiXCR into one record per CDR3 protein. The sample contains about 1.4 million distinct CDR3 sequences, around 59% of which appear only once. This clonotype was sampled from a man aged 18 to 35 in good health. The chain links TRBV7-2 to TRBJ2-6, with 7 bases that match TRBD1. The sample consisted of blood. The CDR3 region has the DNA TGTGCCAGCAGCTTGGGACAGTGTCATTCTGGGGCCAACGTCCTGACTTTC. It yields the protein CASSLGQCHSGANVLTF.